This T cell receptor (beta chain) stems from a study of T-cell reconstitution after alpha-beta-depleted transplantation in children. Findings of the study overall: Newly generated T cells supplied most T-cell counts and diversity one year post-transplant. Expanded graft clones numbering several hundred reportedly gave rise to alpha-beta T cells about two months after transplant. Day-60 TCRbeta diversity that was high in some patients was derived from surviving recipient T cells and thymic progenitors.

For TCRbeta, the library was prepared with unique molecular identifiers. TCRdb recomputed calls from the PCR reads with MiXCR, one row per CDR3 protein. The sample carries fewer than 1 million distinct CDR3 sequences, around 17% recorded once. The CDR3 sequence is 13 residues long. Trimming removed 6 bases from V and 7 bases from J, with 15 bases in between. CDR1 is MDHEN, CDR2 SYDVKM, per germline. This clonotype was picked up a small number of times. The antigen is undetermined. The receptor comes from a male patient younger than 18 who had a stem cell transplant for acute lymphoblastic leukemia, so the T cells may come from the graft donor. Material: PBMCs, mostly from graft donor cells, obtained 360 days after TCRalphabeta/CD19-depleted stem cell transplant. This chain connects TRBV28 to TRBJ2-5; D possibly corresponds to TRBD1 (6 bases). The DNA of the CDR3 is TGTGCCAGCAGGGAGACAGGCTTGGGGACCCAGTACTTC. This translates into CASRETGLGTQYF.